This T cell receptor (beta chain) stems from a study of blood T cell repertoires in COVID-19 (dated by TCRdb to the early 2020s). For the study in its entirety: Samples from collaborators originated in the United States, Italy and Spain and spanned both the acute and convalescent phases of COVID-19. The prospective study material was composed of cDNA or gDNA derived from T cells, B-cell-depleted T cells, or PBMCs. The repertoires were released in a freely available public database meant as a resource for research on the immune response to SARS-CoV-2. Samples came from the ongoing ImmuneRACE study (first 160 participants) plus 1,254 subjects from 6 global collaborators. Where available, HLA class I and class II types were obtained from metadata supplied by the sample provider rather than from assay-based typing. Deeply sampled blood TCRbeta repertoires from subjects exposed to, actively infected with, or recovered from COVID-19 were included in the dataset. The sample metadata nearly always contained a de-identified subject ID, COVID-19 status, age in years and sex. Study-wide findings and limitations: How much clinical and demographic metadata was included differed by source and by participant, and the metadata was provided uncurated.

About this clone itself: It lacks a known antigen. No much larger clone is present one base from it, and per-base qualities are unavailable.

Collaborating institutions collected whole blood in K2EDTA tubes following their own protocols. Collaborator samples were shipped for TCRbeta analysis as frozen whole blood, isolated PBMCs, or DNA extracted from either sample type. Spanning cysteine to phenylalanine, the CDR3 consists of 15 amino acids. The sequence is cut down to CDR3 DNA, 45 bases in frame from base 1. The germline V gene encodes CDR1 LGHDT and CDR2 YNNKEL (reference sequence). Germline trimming: 0 bases from V, 5 bases from J; junction bases outside gene matches: 5. The immunoSEQ Assay, a bias-controlled multiplex PCR, was used to amplify TCRbeta CDR3 regions from genomic DNA. Per the authors' processing: Within the assay, amplification of reference gene primers was used to estimate how many nucleated cells each sample contained. Sequence reads were collapsed and filtered to measure the absolute abundance of every unique TCRbeta CDR3 rearrangement. For each sample, productive Simpson clonality was calculated as the square root of Simpson's diversity index across productive rearrangements. TCRdb mirrors the immuneACCESS table, restricted to in-frame sequences. Some clones are absent from its copies; in checked studies, under half trace to an unresolved V gene, and the reason for the others is unknown. D and trimming come from the DNA, and the V and J calls and clone size come from that table. A total of some 26,000 clones appear in this sample, around 90% of them only once. The top ten hold approximately 2.5% of the sample.

This sequence uses TRBV3-1 (or the pseudogene TRBV3-2) and TRBJ2-5; 8 bases in between match TRBD1. Material: peripheral blood. This TCR was sampled from a human donor in a cohort sampled during active COVID-19. The DNA is TGTGCCAGCAGCCAAGACCGACAGGGGTGGGAGACCCAGTACTTC. Translated, this is CASSQDRQGWETQYF.